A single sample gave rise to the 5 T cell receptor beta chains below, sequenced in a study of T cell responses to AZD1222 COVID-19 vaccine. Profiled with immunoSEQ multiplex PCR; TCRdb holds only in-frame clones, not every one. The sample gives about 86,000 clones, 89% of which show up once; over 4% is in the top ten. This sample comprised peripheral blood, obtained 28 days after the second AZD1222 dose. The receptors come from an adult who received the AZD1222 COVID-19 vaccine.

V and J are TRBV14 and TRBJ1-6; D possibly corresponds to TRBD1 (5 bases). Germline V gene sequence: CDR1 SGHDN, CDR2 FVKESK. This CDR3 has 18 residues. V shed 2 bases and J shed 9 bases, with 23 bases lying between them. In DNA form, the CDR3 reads TGTGCCAGCAGCCAATTCTCTAGGGGACCCCCAAAGAGTTCACCCCTCCACTTT. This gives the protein CASSQFSRGPPKSSPLHF.

The CDR3 loop reads CASSEGRGFDYGYTF. In DNA, the CDR3 is TGCGCCAGCAGTGAGGGCAGGGGGTTCGACTATGGCTACACCTTC. The chain recombines TRBV10-2 with TRBJ1-2; 7 bases are a match to TRBD1. Germline V CDR1 and CDR2: WSHSY, SAAADI. V shed 2 bases and J 3 bases; nucleotides not matched to a gene: 6. The CDR3 consists of 15 residues.

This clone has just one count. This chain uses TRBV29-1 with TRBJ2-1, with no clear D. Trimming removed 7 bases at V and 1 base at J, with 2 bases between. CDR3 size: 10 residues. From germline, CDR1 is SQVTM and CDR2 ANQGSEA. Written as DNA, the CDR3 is TGCAGCGGGTCCTACAATGAGCAGTTCTTC. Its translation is CSGSYNEQFF.

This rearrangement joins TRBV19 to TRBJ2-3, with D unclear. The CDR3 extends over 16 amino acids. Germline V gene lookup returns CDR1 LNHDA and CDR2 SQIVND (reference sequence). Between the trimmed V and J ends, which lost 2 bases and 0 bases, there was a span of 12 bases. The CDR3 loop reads CASSIPAGSSTDTQYF. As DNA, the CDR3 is TGTGCCAGTAGTATACCTGCAGGTAGTAGCACAGATACGCAGTATTTT.

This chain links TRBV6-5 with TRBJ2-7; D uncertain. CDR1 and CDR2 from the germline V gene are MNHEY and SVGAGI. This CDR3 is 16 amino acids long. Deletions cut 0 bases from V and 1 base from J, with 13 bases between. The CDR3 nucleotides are TGTGCCAGCAGTTACTCTTTCGACCCCCAATCCTACGAGCAGTACTTC. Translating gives CASSYSFDPQSYEQYF.